These 29 T cell receptor beta chains came from one sample sequenced in a study of T-cell memory formation after mild COVID-19. TCRdb ran MiXCR on the 5' RACE reads and lists one entry per CDR3 protein. The table includes 400,000 to 500,000 distinct CDR3 sequences, around 19% detected once. Sequenced material: PBMCs or a T cell subset sorted from them (not recorded which). Receptor source: an adult woman who had mild COVID-19 (a few samples of this study predate the infection). Cell type and time point are not known.

This clonotype was counted only a few times. This chain joins TRBV14 and TRBJ2-5; a weak D match, TRBD2 (5 bases). CDR1 SGHDN and CDR2 FVKESK come from the germline V gene. The CDR3 spans 12 residues. Trimming removed 3 bases from V and 5 bases from J, with 7 bases in between. CDR3 DNA: TGTGCCAGCAGCCAGCAGCGGGAGACCCAGTACTTC. This codes for CASSQQRETQYF.

This clonotype was seen more than once but under ten times. The chain employs TRBV5-1 and TRBJ1-1; the D is unclear. The V gene's germline CDR1 is SGHRS and CDR2 YFSETQ. The CDR3 length is 13 residues. V lost 4 bases and J 0 bases, leaving 7 bases between the germline ends. DNA of the CDR3: TGCGCCAGCAGCCCTAGGGTGAACACTGAAGCTTTCTTT. Translating gives CASSPRVNTEAFF.

This clonotype has more than one count but fewer than ten. This chain uses TRBV4-1 with TRBJ2-7, with 9 bases that match TRBD2. Germline-derived CDR1 and CDR2 are MGHRA and YSYEKL. J lost 3 bases, V lost 3 bases, and 6 bases had no gene match. This CDR3 spans 15 amino acids. CDR3 protein: CASSQAGGVGYEQYF. The CDR3, as DNA: TGCGCCAGCAGCCAGGCGGGAGGGGTCGGCTACGAGCAGTACTTC.

The chain employs TRBV7-6 and TRBJ1-2; 8 nucleotides agree with TRBD1. There are 14 residues in the CDR3. V gave up 5 bases and J gave up 4 bases; unmatched junction bases: 6. Germline CDR1 and CDR2: SGHVS and FNYEAQ. This CDR3 is CASSPRGPIYGYTF. The CDR3 DNA reads TGTGCCAGCAGCCCCAGGGGGCCGATCTATGGCTACACCTTC. Looking up the rest from reference TRBV7-6 and TRBJ1-2 gives the full variable domain: GAGVSQSPRYKVTKRGQDVALRCDPISGHVSLYWYRQALGQGPEFLTYFNYEAQQDKSGLPNDRFSAERPEGSISTLTIQRTEQRDSAMYRCASSPRGPIYGYTFGSGTRLTVV.

The CDR3 DNA is TGCGCCAGCAGGAGCCAGTTCTTC. Residues: CASRSQFF. The chain joins TRBV23-1 to TRBJ2-1, with no clear D. TRBV23-1 is recorded as an ORF, its role being uncertain. V was trimmed by 6 bases and J by 13 bases, leaving 4 bases between them. The CDR3 extends over 8 amino acids.

This clonotype was counted a single time. The chain uses TRBV6-2 or TRBV6-3 and TRBJ1-4; no definite D call. Per germline, CDR1 MNHEY and CDR2 SVGEGT. This CDR3 contains 15 residues. Trimming removed 7 bases at V and 0 bases at J, with 12 bases between. CDR3 DNA sequence: TGTGCCAGCACCCTCCACCAGGCAACTAATGAAAAACTGTTTTTT. This translates into CASTLHQATNEKLFF.

The chain carries TRBV27 and TRBJ2-7; D unresolved. The CDR3 has 15 amino acids. Germline assignment: CDR1 MNHEY and CDR2 SMNVEV (reference sequence). Trimming removed 6 bases from V and 0 bases from J, with 15 bases in between. CDR3 sequence (DNA): TGTGCCAGCAGGGGTGGTGACATCTTCTCCTACGAGCAGTACTTC. It is translated as CASRGGDIFSYEQYF.

The chain links TRBV5-1 to TRBJ1-5, with 10 bases identical to TRBD1. Germline values: CDR1 SGHRS, CDR2 YFSETQ. The length of the CDR3 is 16 residues. Trimming at V came to 4 bases and at J to 0 bases, leaving 4 bases not matched to a gene. The CDR3 nucleotides read TGCGCCAGCAGCCCGGGGACAGGGGATAGCAATCAGCCCCAGCATTTT. Its protein product is CASSPGTGDSNQPQHF.

This clonotype has just a few counts. The rearrangement uses TRBV15 and TRBJ1-2; perhaps TRBD1 as D (5 bases). Per germline, CDR1 LNHNV and CDR2 YYDKDF (reference sequence). CDR3 length: 15 amino acids. The germline V and J ends were trimmed by 4 bases and 6 bases, with 18 bases remaining between them. As DNA, the CDR3 is TGTGCCACCAGCACCCATGGGGGGGTACGACATGGCTACACCTTC. Its protein is CATSTHGGVRHGYTF.

Here the CDR3 reads CASSVAPGAAMYEQFF. In DNA form, the CDR3 reads TGTGCCAGCAGCGTAGCTCCGGGGGCGGCTATGTATGAGCAGTTCTTC. The chain has TRBV9 and TRBJ2-1; D is perhaps TRBD1 or TRBD2 (6 bases each). The CDR3 runs to 16 residues. Trimming shortened V by 0 bases and J by 8 bases, and 18 bases separated the two germline ends. Germline CDR1 and CDR2: SGDLS and YYNGEE.

The V call is TRBV5-1, the J call TRBJ2-6; TRBD1 matches 8 bases. The CDR3 extends over 18 amino acids. V was clipped by 0 bases and J by 4 bases; unmatched bases: 9. CDR1 is SGHRS, CDR2 YFSETQ, per germline. The CDR3 DNA is TGCGCCAGCAGCTTGGTGATGCAGGGGGCCTCGGGGGCCAACGTCCTGACTTTC. Its protein product is CASSLVMQGASGANVLTF.

J is TRBJ2-1 and V is TRBV27; D gene ambiguous. The V gene's germline CDR1 is MNHEY and CDR2 SMNVEV (reference sequence). The CDR3 is 13 residues long. V lost 8 bases to trimming and J lost 4 bases, with 12 bases between them. The CDR3 here is CASGHSLYNEQFF. DNA for the CDR3: TGTGCCAGCGGTCACTCGTTATACAATGAGCAGTTCTTC.

The V and J genes are TRBV6-6 and TRBJ2-7; a possible D gene is TRBD1 (6 bases). This CDR3 spans 14 amino acids. CDR1 MNHNY and CDR2 SVGAGI come from the germline V gene (reference sequence). V was cut by 4 bases and J by 3 bases, with 13 bases left in between. The CDR3 sequence is CASSSPMDSYEQYF. The CDR3, as DNA: TGTGCCAGCAGTTCCCCTATGGACAGCTACGAGCAGTACTTC.

The genes are TRBV12-3 or TRBV12-4 and TRBJ1-2, with 7 positions matching TRBD1. The CDR3 length is 14 residues. J was trimmed by 4 bases and V by 5 bases; bases with no gene match: 7. The CDR3 bases are TGTGCCAGCAGTCGAAGACAGGGCCCCTATGGCTACACCTTC. Protein sequence: CASSRRQGPYGYTF.

A few counts support this clonotype. The V gene is TRBV7-2, the J gene TRBJ2-7; TRBD1 might be the D (6 bases). V gave up 5 bases and J gave up 3 bases, with 14 bases separating them. The CDR3 sequence is 14 residues long. Per germline, CDR1 SGHTA and CDR2 FQGNSA. The CDR3, as DNA: TGTGCCAGCAGCCCCCACGGGACAAACTACGAGCAGTACTTC. Translating gives CASSPHGTNYEQYF.

In its sample, this clonotype was seen a few times. CDR3 region: CASTSGLGQYSNQPQHF. CDR3 bases: TGTGCCAGCACCTCGGGGCTGGGACAGTATAGCAATCAGCCCCAGCATTTT. V usage is TRBV2 and J usage is TRBJ1-5, with TRBD1 matching over 7 bases. CDR1 is SNHLY, CDR2 FYNNEI, per germline. CDR3 size: 17 residues. The V and J ends lost 7 bases and 0 bases, in that order; junction bases with no gene match: 12.

This clonotype was detected a few times. The V call is TRBV7-2, the J call TRBJ1-2; a weak D match, TRBD1 (6 bases). Germline V lookup: CDR1 SGHTA, CDR2 FQGNSA. The germline V and J ends were trimmed by 5 bases and 4 bases, with 20 bases remaining between them. The CDR3 extends over 16 amino acids. The CDR3 spells CASSLTPSGHPYGYTF. CDR3 sequence (DNA): TGTGCCAGCAGCCTCACCCCTTCGGGACACCCCTATGGCTACACCTTC.

This clonotype was seen more than once but under ten times. The CDR3 DNA reads TGTGCCAGCAGCCGAACCAGTACTAACACCGGGGAGCTGTTTTTT. Amino acids: CASSRTSTNTGELFF. The chain is built from TRBV7-2 and TRBJ2-2, with D unresolved. CDR3 length equals 15 residues. V was shortened by 5 bases and J by 2 bases, with 12 bases between the two germline ends. Looked up from germline, CDR1 is SGHTA and CDR2 is FQGNSA. The full variable domain, rest sourced from reference TRBV7-2 and TRBJ2-2, is GAGVSQSPSNKVTEKGKDVELRCDPISGHTALYWYRQSLGQGLEFLIYFQGNSAPDKSGLPSDRFSAERTGGSVSTLTIQRTQQEDSAVYLCASSRTSTNTGELFFGEGSRLTVL.

This clonotype was seen a handful of times. The chain is built from TRBV6-5 and TRBJ2-7; 10 positions match TRBD1. This CDR3 has 17 residues. Germline CDR1 MNHEY, CDR2 SVGAGI. The ends lost 5 bases at V and 2 bases at J; junction bases unmatched: 12. The CDR3 loop reads CASSALPPGQGTYEQYF. CDR3 sequence (DNA): TGTGCCAGCAGTGCCCTCCCCCCGGGACAGGGGACCTACGAGCAGTACTTC.

This sequence joins TRBV6-2 or TRBV6-3 and TRBJ2-7, with 11 bases identical to TRBD2. This CDR3 comprises 15 residues. J was trimmed by 3 bases and V by 8 bases; bases with no gene match: 9. Germline V CDR1 and CDR2: MNHEY, SVGEGT. The CDR3 DNA follows: TGTGCCAGCGGCGCCGGGACTAGCGGACACTACGAGCAGTACTTC. It specifies CASGAGTSGHYEQYF.

In its sample, this clonotype was seen a few times. The V gene is TRBV6-2 or TRBV6-3, the J gene TRBJ2-4, with 7 bases that match TRBD1. CDR3 size: 14 residues. Trimming removed 5 bases from V and 3 bases from J; junction bases left unmatched: 4. Germline CDR1 is MNHEY and CDR2 is SVGEGT. DNA for the CDR3: TGTGCCAGCAGTCCAGGACAGGTCAAAAACATTCAGTACTTC. Its translation is CASSPGQVKNIQYF.

This clonotype was observed a single time. The gene calls are TRBV30 and TRBJ2-1; 9 nucleotides agree with TRBD1. CDR3 length equals 17 residues. CDR1 is GTSNPN, CDR2 SVGIG, per germline (reference sequence). Germline trimming cut 0 bases from V and 3 bases from J; bases unmatched to any gene: 9. The chain's CDR3 is CAWSVTRTGVGYNEQFF. The CDR3 DNA sequence: TGTGCCTGGAGTGTAACCAGGACAGGGGTTGGCTACAATGAGCAGTTCTTC.

This clonotype turned up a few times. The chain couples TRBV5-1 to TRBJ2-2; TRBD2 aligns across 15 bases. CDR3 size: 19 residues. The germline V gene has CDR1 SGHRS and CDR2 YFSETQ. V was pared by 0 bases and J by 1 base, with 4 bases of the junction left unmatched. Written as DNA, the CDR3 is TGCGCCAGCAGCTTGGATGGGACTAGCGGGAGGATGAACACCGGGGAGCTGTTTTTT. It is translated as CASSLDGTSGRMNTGELFF.

This clonotype was counted a few times. V is TRBV3-1 and J is TRBJ2-1; possibly TRBD1 or TRBD2 for D (5 bases each). The CDR3 consists of 16 residues. V lost 5 bases to trimming and J lost 9 bases, with 23 bases between them. CDR1 LGHDT and CDR2 YNNKEL come from the germline V gene (reference sequence). Here the CDR3 reads CASSSAGASESGEQFF. The CDR3 DNA follows: TGTGCCAGCAGCTCAGCCGGGGCCTCTGAGAGCGGTGAGCAGTTCTTC.

J is TRBJ2-1 and V is TRBV4-2; the match to TRBD2 covers 10 bases. The germline CDR1 and CDR2 sequences are LGHNA and YNFKEQ. CDR3 length equals 17 residues. The V and J ends lost 0 bases and 0 bases, in that order; junction bases with no gene match: 2. CDR3 nucleotide sequence: TGTGCCAGCAGCCAAGATGGACTAGCGGTCTCCTACAATGAGCAGTTCTTC. The encoded protein is CASSQDGLAVSYNEQFF.

This clonotype was observed a few times. This chain uses TRBV5-5 with TRBJ2-5, with D tentatively TRBD2 (7 bases). Per germline, CDR1 SGHKS and CDR2 YYEKEE (reference sequence). The CDR3 extends over 17 amino acids. The V gene lost 0 bases and the J gene lost 1 base, with 16 bases spanning the gap. The CDR3 region is CASSLAVRGGGQETQYF. As DNA, the CDR3 is TGTGCCAGCAGCTTGGCGGTGAGGGGAGGGGGCCAAGAGACCCAGTACTTC.

This clonotype was detected only a few times. This chain joins TRBV12-3 or TRBV12-4 and TRBJ1-5; no definite D call. There are 15 residues in the CDR3. V was trimmed by 3 bases and J by 0 bases, leaving 9 bases between them. CDR3: CASSFGQLSNQPQHF. The CDR3 DNA sequence: TGTGCCAGCAGTTTTGGGCAACTTAGCAATCAGCCCCAGCATTTT.

The CDR3 loop is CASSFGTGGKSEQYF. CDR3 DNA: TGTGCCAGCAGTTTTGGGACAGGGGGGAAGAGCGAGCAGTACTTC. The rearrangement links TRBV12-3 or TRBV12-4 to TRBJ2-7; 11 bases align to TRBD1. The CDR3 spans 15 residues. Trimming took 3 bases from V and 6 from J; bases not matched to a gene: 7.

The chain uses TRBV9 and TRBJ2-7, with 7 bases fitting TRBD2. With V trimmed by 4 bases and J by 0 bases, 7 bases remained unmatched. Germline V gene data show CDR1 as SGDLS and CDR2 as YYNGEE. The CDR3 extends over 15 amino acids. The CDR3 region is CASSPRGGDSYEQYF. Written as DNA, the CDR3 is TGTGCCAGCAGCCCGAGGGGAGGGGACTCCTACGAGCAGTACTTC.